This TCR beta chain was captured in a study of blood T cells in healthy people across ages. The germline V gene encodes CDR1 MNHEY and CDR2 SVGAGI. This CDR3 spans 16 amino acids. Trimming left V 5 bases short and J 5 bases short, with 19 bases between. Next came a second PCR, run for about 6 to 11 cycles, which used a sample-barcoded 5' primer along with a J-beta primer mix. TCRdb processed the 5' RACE reads anew with MiXCR; each CDR3 protein has one entry. The sample consists of about 650,000 distinct CDR3 sequences, 40% to 65% of them appearing once. This TCR derives from a woman aged 80 or over in good health. The sequencing sample was made of blood. The rearrangement uses TRBV6-5 and TRBJ2-4, with a weak D call TRBD1 (7 bases). CDR3 DNA sequence: TGTGCCAGCAGTAAACTGCGGGACAGCGCAGAAAACATTCAGTACTTC. This encodes CASSKLRDSAENIQYF.